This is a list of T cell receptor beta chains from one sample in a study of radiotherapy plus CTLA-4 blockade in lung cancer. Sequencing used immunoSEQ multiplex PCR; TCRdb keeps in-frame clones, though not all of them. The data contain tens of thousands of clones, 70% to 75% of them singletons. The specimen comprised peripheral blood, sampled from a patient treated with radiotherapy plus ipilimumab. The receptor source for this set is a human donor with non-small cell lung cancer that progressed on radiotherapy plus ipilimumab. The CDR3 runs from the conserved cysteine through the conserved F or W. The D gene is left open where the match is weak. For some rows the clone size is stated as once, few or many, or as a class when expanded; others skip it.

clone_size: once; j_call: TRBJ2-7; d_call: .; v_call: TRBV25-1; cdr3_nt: TGTGCCAGCAGTGGCCGGGCTTCCTACGAGCAGTACTTC; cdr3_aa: CASSGRASYEQYF
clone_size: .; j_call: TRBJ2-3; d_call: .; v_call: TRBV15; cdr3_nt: TGTGCCACCAGCAGAGATCAGGGGGATACGCAGTATTTT; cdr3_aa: CATSRDQGDTQYF
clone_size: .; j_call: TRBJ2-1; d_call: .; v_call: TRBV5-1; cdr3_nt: TGCGCCAGCAGCTTTGCCAATGAGCAGTTCTTC; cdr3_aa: CASSFANEQFF
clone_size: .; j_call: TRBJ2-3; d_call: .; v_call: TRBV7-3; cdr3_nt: TGTGCCAGCAGCTTAGGCCAGAATACGCAGTATTTT; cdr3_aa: CASSLGQNTQYF
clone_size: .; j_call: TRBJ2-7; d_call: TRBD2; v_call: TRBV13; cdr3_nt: TGTGCCAGCAGCCCTGGACTAGCGGGAAACGAGCAGTACTTC; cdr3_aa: CASSPGLAGNEQYF
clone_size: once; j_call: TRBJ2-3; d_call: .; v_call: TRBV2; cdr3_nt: TGTGCCAGCAGTGAAGCGGGTGGCAGCACAGATACGCAGTATTTT; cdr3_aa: CASSEAGGSTDTQYF
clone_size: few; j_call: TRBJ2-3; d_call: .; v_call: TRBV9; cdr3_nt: TGTGCCAGCAGCGCGGGGGGCACAGATACGCAGTATTTT; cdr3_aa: CASSAGGTDTQYF
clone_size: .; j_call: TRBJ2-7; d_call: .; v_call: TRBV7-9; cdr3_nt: TGTGCCAGCAGCTCTCAGTTCGAGGGTAGCTACGAGCAGTACTTC; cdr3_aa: CASSSQFEGSYEQYF
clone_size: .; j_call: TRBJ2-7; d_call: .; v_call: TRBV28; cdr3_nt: TGTGCCAGCCTCCCCACACGGGAGACCCGCTACGAGCAGTACTTC; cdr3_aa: CASLPTRETRYEQYF
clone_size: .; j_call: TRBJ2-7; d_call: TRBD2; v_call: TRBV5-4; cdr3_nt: TGTGCCAGCAGCTTGGAGGCCGCTAGCGGGAGTTACGAGCAGTACTTC; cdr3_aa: CASSLEAASGSYEQYF
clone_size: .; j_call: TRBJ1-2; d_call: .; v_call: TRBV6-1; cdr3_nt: TGTGCCAGCAGTGAAATTCCCCGGGCAGTTTTCTCAGGTGGCTACACCTTC; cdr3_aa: CASSEIPRAVFSGGYTF
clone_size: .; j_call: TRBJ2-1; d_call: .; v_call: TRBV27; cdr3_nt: TGTGCCAGCAGTTACGGACGCAACAATGAGCAGTTCTTC; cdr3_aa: CASSYGRNNEQFF
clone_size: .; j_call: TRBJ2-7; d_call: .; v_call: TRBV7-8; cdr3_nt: TGTGCCAGCTCTCCCCGGACGGAGAACTACGAGCAGTACTTC; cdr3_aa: CASSPRTENYEQYF
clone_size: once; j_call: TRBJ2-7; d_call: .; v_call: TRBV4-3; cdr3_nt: TGCGCCAGCAGCCAAGATATCGGGTACGAGCAGTACTTC; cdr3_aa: CASSQDIGYEQYF
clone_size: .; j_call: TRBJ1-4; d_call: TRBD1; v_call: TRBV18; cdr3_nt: TGTGCCAGCTCCAACTCAGGGGGCGTGTTTGAAAAACTGTTTTTT; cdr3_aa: CASSNSGGVFEKLFF
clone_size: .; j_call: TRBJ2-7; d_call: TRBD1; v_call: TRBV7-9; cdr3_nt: TGTGCCAGCAGCTCAGGACAGGTTTACGAGCAGTACTTC; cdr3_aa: CASSSGQVYEQYF
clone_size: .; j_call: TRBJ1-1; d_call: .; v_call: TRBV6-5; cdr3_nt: TGTGCCAGCACCGATGGGGGTGGGATGAACACTGAAGCTTTCTTT; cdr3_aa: CASTDGGGMNTEAFF
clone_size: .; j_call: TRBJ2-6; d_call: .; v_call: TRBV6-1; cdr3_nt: TGTGCCAGCAGGGACTCTGGGGCCACCGTCCTGACTTTC; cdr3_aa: CASRDSGATVLTF